The 22 T cell receptor beta chains below come from one sample, sequenced in a study of memory CD4+ T cells and cytomegalovirus serostatus. Single viable CD3+CD4+CD8-CD45RO+ cells were sorted as the memory CD4+ T cells. The assay was immunoSEQ multiplex PCR, and TCRdb's table has in-frame clones only and misses some. The data contain under 50,000 clones, over 60% of them singletons. The sample taken for sequencing was memory CD4+ T cells from blood. The source is an adult in good health and CMV-seronegative.

This clone appeared a few times. This chain connects TRBV5-1 to TRBJ2-7; possibly TRBD1 or TRBD2 for D (5 bases each). V was cut by 0 bases and J by 5 bases, with 15 bases left in between. This CDR3 region has 15 residues. The V gene's germline CDR1 is SGHRS and CDR2 YFSETQ. CDR3: CASSLGQGRLDEQYF. The CDR3 coding sequence is TGCGCCAGCAGCTTGGGGCAGGGACGGCTGGACGAGCAGTACTTC.

V gene TRBV2 combines with J gene TRBJ2-5; D unresolved. The V end lost 7 bases, the J end lost 2 bases, and 11 bases lay between the germline ends. This CDR3 comprises 13 residues. The germline CDR1 and CDR2 sequences are SNHLY and FYNNEI. The CDR3, as DNA: TGTGCCAGCAAGTGGAATCTTCAAGAGACCCAGTACTTC. Amino acid sequence: CASKWNLQETQYF.

The V gene is TRBV5-4, the J gene TRBJ2-5; tentative D call: TRBD1 (5 bases). The germline V gene encodes CDR1 SGHNT and CDR2 YYREEE (reference sequence). This CDR3 is built from 14 residues. V shed 5 bases and J shed 0 bases, with 11 bases lying between them. DNA for the CDR3: TGTGCCAGCAGAATAGACAGATACCAAGAGACCCAGTACTTC. Protein sequence: CASRIDRYQETQYF.

J is TRBJ2-7 and V is TRBV5-8; D gene ambiguous. Trimming took off 3 bases at V and 0 bases at J, with 4 bases between the two ends. The CDR3 consists of 12 residues. Germline V gives CDR1 SGHTS, CDR2 YDEGEE. The CDR3 loop is CASSSLSYEQYF. The CDR3 DNA reads as TGTGCCAGCAGCTCGCTCTCCTACGAGCAGTACTTC.

The chain uses TRBV7-9 and TRBJ2-7; D might be TRBD2 (6 bases). The CDR3 contains 14 residues. The V gene's germline CDR1 is SEHNR and CDR2 FQNEAQ (reference sequence). Deletions cut 4 bases from V and 2 bases from J, with 12 bases between. For the CDR3, the DNA is TGTGCCAGCAGCTCGGGGGACTTTACCTACGAGCAGTACTTC. Translation: CASSSGDFTYEQYF.

The genes are TRBV5-4 and TRBJ2-5; TRBD2 aligns across 8 bases. The germline CDR1 and CDR2 sequences are SGHNT and YYREEE (reference sequence). The CDR3 is 13 amino acids. The trim removed 0 bases at V and 13 bases at J, leaving 8 bases unmatched. CDR3 sequence reads: CASSLGLAGPRYF. As DNA, the CDR3 is TGTGCCAGCAGCTTGGGTCTAGCGGGCCCCCGGTACTTC.

The V and J genes are TRBV11-3 and TRBJ2-5, with D possibly TRBD1 on 6 matching bases. Trimming stripped 3 bases from V and 4 bases from J, with 9 bases between. CDR3 size: 13 residues. Germline CDR1 SGHNT, CDR2 YENEEA. CDR3 DNA sequence: TGTGCCAGCAGCTTTTTCAGGGGAGAGACCCAGTACTTC. Protein: CASSFFRGETQYF.

This clone appeared once. V and J are TRBV15 and TRBJ1-1; possible D gene TRBD1, 5 bases. The CDR3 is made up of 15 amino acids. V gave up 3 bases and J gave up 0 bases, with 11 bases separating them. Per germline, CDR1 LNHNV and CDR2 YYDKDF (reference sequence). Written as DNA, the CDR3 is TGTGCCACCAGCAGGGGGACGGCGATGAACACTGAAGCTTTCTTT. This sequence encodes CATSRGTAMNTEAFF.

This rearrangement joins TRBV30 to TRBJ2-2, with D tentatively TRBD1 or TRBD2 (5 bases each). The V end was cut by 3 bases, the J end by 4 bases, with 12 bases between. Germline V gene data show CDR1 as GTSNPN and CDR2 as SVGIG (reference sequence). The CDR3 runs to 14 residues. The CDR3 sequence: CAWRRGTSTGELFF. In DNA, the CDR3 is TGTGCCTGGAGAAGAGGGACCAGCACCGGGGAGCTGTTTTTT.

For the CDR3, the DNA is TGTGCCAGCAGCTTGCGGCGGGGGTCCTATGGCTACACCTTC. Its translation: CASSLRRGSYGYTF. This chain joins TRBV7-9 and TRBJ1-2, with D possibly matching TRBD1 (5 bases). The CDR3 is made up of 14 amino acids. In germline, CDR1 is SEHNR, CDR2 FQNEAQ (reference sequence). The V end lost 3 bases, the J end lost 4 bases, and 12 bases lay between the germline ends.

This clone was observed a handful of times. One end of the junction does not line up with germline, which may come from a read error. The CDR3 sequence: CASSPSGGLLNEQFF. CDR3 bases: TGTGCTAGCAGCCCAAGCGGGGGGCTTTTAAATGAGCAGTTCTTC. The genes are TRBV7-7 and TRBJ2-1; TRBD2 aligns across 9 bases. This CDR3 contains 15 residues. CDR1 SSHAT and CDR2 FNYEAQ come from the germline V gene (reference sequence).

The V call is TRBV7-2, the J call TRBJ2-5; 10 nucleotides match TRBD2. After removal of 4 bases from V and 4 bases from J, the junction contained 15 bases not matched to a gene. CDR1 and CDR2 from the germline V gene are SGHTA and FQGNSA. The CDR3 contains 18 residues. The DNA of the CDR3 is TGTGCCAGCAGCTGGGGGAGATATACTAGCGGGGTGGGAGAGACCCAGTACTTC. It specifies CASSWGRYTSGVGETQYF. The whole variable domain, remainder taken from reference TRBV7-2 and TRBJ2-5, is GAGVSQSPSNKVTEKGKDVELRCDPISGHTALYWYRQSLGQGLEFLIYFQGNSAPDKSGLPSDRFSAERTGGSVSTLTIQRTQQEDSAVYLCASSWGRYTSGVGETQYFGPGTRLLVL.

This chain connects TRBV19 to TRBJ2-5; TRBD1 matches at 7 bases. CDR1 and CDR2 from the germline V gene are LNHDA and SQIVND (reference sequence). With V trimmed by 7 bases and J by 4 bases, 9 bases remained unmatched. This CDR3 has 14 residues. The CDR3 loop is CASNPRQGIETQYF. Here the CDR3 DNA reads TGTGCCAGTAATCCTCGACAGGGAATAGAGACCCAGTACTTC.

The J gene is TRBJ1-4, the V gene TRBV6-6; no reliable D call. The CDR3 spans 14 residues. The germline V gene has CDR1 MNHNY and CDR2 SVGAGI (reference sequence). Trimming cost V 5 bases and J 8 bases, with 15 bases left between them. CDR3 residues: CASSPRVTGEKLFF. CDR3 coding DNA: TGTGCCAGCAGTCCCCGGGTCACGGGGGAAAAACTGTTTTTT.

This clone turned up a few times. The J gene is TRBJ1-2, the V gene TRBV4-1, with D tentatively TRBD1 (6 bases). This CDR3 is built from 14 residues. Trimming removed 6 bases from V and 2 bases from J, with 13 bases in between. Germline CDR1 is MGHRA and CDR2 is YSYEKL. The CDR3 reads CASRAPGQNYGYTF. CDR3 bases: TGCGCCAGCAGGGCGCCGGGACAAAACTATGGCTACACCTTC.

V and J are TRBV2 and TRBJ1-2; D might be TRBD1 (6 bases). Germline V lookup: CDR1 SNHLY, CDR2 FYNNEI. Trimming cost V 9 bases and J 3 bases, with 17 bases left between them. The CDR3 is 14 amino acids. The DNA of the CDR3 is TGTGCCAGTGATGGGGGGCGAACCTACTATGGCTACACCTTC. Its translation: CASDGGRTYYGYTF. The full variable domain, with the rest looked up from reference TRBV2 and TRBJ1-2, is EPEVTQTPSHQVTQMGQEVILRCVPISNHLYFYWYRQILGQKVEFLVSFYNNEISEKSEIFDDQFSVERPDGSNFTLKIRSTKLEDSAMYFCASDGGRTYYGYTFGSGTRLTVV.

This chain connects TRBV29-1 to TRBJ1-5; D may be TRBD1 (6 bases). CDR3 size: 13 residues. The germline V and J ends were trimmed by 5 bases and 3 bases, with 11 bases remaining between them. Germline loops: CDR1 SQVTM, CDR2 ANQGSEA. The DNA for the CDR3 is TGCAGCGTTCGGACAGACCTCAATCAGCCCCAGCATTTT. This sequence encodes CSVRTDLNQPQHF.

The chain carries TRBV4-1 and TRBJ1-2; TRBD1 is a possible D gene (5 bases). With 0 bases removed from V and 4 bases from J, the gap between germline ends came to 18 bases. The CDR3 length is 17 residues. Germline loops: CDR1 MGHRA, CDR2 YSYEKL. The CDR3 here is CASSQERTGPLAYGYTF. The CDR3 bases are TGCGCCAGCAGCCAAGAGAGAACAGGACCCCTGGCCTATGGCTACACCTTC.

This clone was observed a single time. The chain joins TRBV4-1 to TRBJ2-3; 11 nucleotides match TRBD2. Trimming removed 1 base from V and 0 bases from J; junction bases left unmatched: 6. Per germline, CDR1 MGHRA and CDR2 YSYEKL. The CDR3 runs to 18 residues. The CDR3 nucleotides read TGCGCCAGCAGCCAAGTTGGGACTAGCGGTTGGAGCACAGATACGCAGTATTTT. It yields the protein CASSQVGTSGWSTDTQYF.

This clone was recorded once. V usage is TRBV30 and J usage is TRBJ1-1; a possible D gene is TRBD1 (5 bases). CDR3 length: 12 amino acids. Germline CDR1 reads GTSNPN; CDR2 reads SVGIG (reference sequence). V was cut by 1 base and J by 3 bases, with 6 bases left in between. The CDR3 region is CAWSAGYTEAFF. For the CDR3, the DNA is TGTGCCTGGAGTGCAGGGTACACTGAAGCTTTCTTT.

This chain uses TRBV19 with TRBJ1-2; D perhaps matches TRBD1 (5 bases). Trimming took off 5 bases at V and 4 bases at J, with 17 bases between the two ends. The CDR3 runs 15 residues. Germline V gene lookup returns CDR1 LNHDA and CDR2 SQIVND (reference sequence). CDR3 coding DNA: TGTGCCAGTAGTTCTAAACACGGGGCTGGCTATGGCTACACCTTC. Its translation is CASSSKHGAGYGYTF.

Only a few counts were recorded for this clone. The chain employs TRBV2 and TRBJ2-6, with D hard to call. V shed 7 bases and J shed 0 bases, with 7 bases lying between them. Germline-derived CDR1 and CDR2 are SNHLY and FYNNEI. This CDR3 is built from 14 residues. Written as DNA, the CDR3 is TGTGCCAGCATCTCAGGCTCTGGGGCCAACGTCCTGACTTTC. Translating it yields CASISGSGANVLTF.